A few counts support the clone carrying this TCR beta chain. Germline values: CDR1 SEHNR, CDR2 FQNEAQ (reference sequence). This CDR3 has 14 residues. V dropped 1 base and J dropped 0 bases, with 4 bases sitting between them. This entry comes from a study of T cell changes during pregnancy in multiple sclerosis. The table came from immunoSEQ multiplex PCR; TCRdb's copy has only in-frame clones and leaves some out. The sample has about 20,000 clones, approximately 90% seen once. The sample here was CD8+ T cells from peripheral blood mononuclear cells, taken in the second trimester of pregnancy. V and J are TRBV7-9 and TRBJ1-5; no reliable D call. The receptor comes from a female donor in good health, enrolled as a control in a pregnancy study. DNA of the CDR3: TGTGCCAGCAGCTTAGGTAATAGCAATCAGCCCCAGCATTTT. Encoded protein: CASSLGNSNQPQHF.